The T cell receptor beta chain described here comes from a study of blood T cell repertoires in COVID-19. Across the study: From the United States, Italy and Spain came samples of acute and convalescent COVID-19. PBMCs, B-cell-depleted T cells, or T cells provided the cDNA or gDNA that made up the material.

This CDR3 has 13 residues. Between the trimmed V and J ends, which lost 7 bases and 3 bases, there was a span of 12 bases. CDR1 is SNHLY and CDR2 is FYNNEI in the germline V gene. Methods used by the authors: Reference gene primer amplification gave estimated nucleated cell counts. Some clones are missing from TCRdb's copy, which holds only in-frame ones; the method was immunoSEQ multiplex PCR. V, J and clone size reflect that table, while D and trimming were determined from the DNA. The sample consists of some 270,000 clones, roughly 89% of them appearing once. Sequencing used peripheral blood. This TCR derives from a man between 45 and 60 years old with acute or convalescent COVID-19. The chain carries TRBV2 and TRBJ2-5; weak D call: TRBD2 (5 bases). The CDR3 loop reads CASMGRGKETQYF. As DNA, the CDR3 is TGTGCCAGCATGGGGAGAGGGAAAGAGACCCAGTACTTC.